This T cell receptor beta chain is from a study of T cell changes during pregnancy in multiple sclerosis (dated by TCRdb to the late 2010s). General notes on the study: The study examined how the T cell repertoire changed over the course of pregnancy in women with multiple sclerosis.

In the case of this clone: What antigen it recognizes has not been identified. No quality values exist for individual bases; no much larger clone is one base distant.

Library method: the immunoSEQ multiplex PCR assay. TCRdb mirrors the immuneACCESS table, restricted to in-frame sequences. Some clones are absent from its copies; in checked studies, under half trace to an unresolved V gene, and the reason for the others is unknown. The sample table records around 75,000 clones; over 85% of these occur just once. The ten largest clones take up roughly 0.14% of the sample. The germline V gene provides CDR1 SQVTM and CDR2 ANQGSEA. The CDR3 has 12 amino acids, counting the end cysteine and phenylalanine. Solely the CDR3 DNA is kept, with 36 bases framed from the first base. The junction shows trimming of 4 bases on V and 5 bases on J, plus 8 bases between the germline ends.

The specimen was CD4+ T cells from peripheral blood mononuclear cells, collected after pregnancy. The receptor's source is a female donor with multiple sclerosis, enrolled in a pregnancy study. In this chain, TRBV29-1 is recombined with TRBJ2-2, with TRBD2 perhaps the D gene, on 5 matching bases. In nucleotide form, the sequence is TGCAGCGTTGCCCGCGGGACCGGGGAGCTGTTTTTT. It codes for CSVARGTGELFF.